The rows below give T cell receptor beta chains drawn from one sample of a study of shared clonotypes between healthy human individuals. TCRdb's copy holds only in-frame clones and misses some; the assay was immunoSEQ multiplex PCR. This table has 2,100,000 or so clones, approximately 94% appearing once. Sequencing was performed on naive CD4+ T cells sorted from blood. These receptors were taken from a man aged 18 to 30 in good health. Each CDR3 is given with its conserved first and last residue. Each record gives: D gene, clone size, V gene, J gene, CDR3 protein, CDR3 DNA. The D gene is left open where the match is weak. Size values are once, few and many counts, or a class for expanded clones, and some rows have none.

>TRBD1|NA|TRBV15|TRBJ1-1
CATSRDQGQRANTEAFF
TGTGCCACCAGCAGAGATCAGGGACAGCGGGCGAACACTGAAGCTTTCTTT
>TRBD1|NA|TRBV5-1|TRBJ2-3
CASSFSGQDRGTDTQYF
TGCGCCAGCAGCTTCAGCGGACAGGACCGAGGGACAGATACGCAGTATTTT
>NA|NA|TRBV5-4|TRBJ2-3
CASSRQGTDTQYF
TGTGCCAGCAGCCGACAGGGCACAGATACGCAGTATTTT
>NA|NA|TRBV28|TRBJ2-7
CASSFKLITYEQYF
TGTGCCAGCAGTTTTAAGCTGATAACCTACGAGCAGTACTTC
>TRBD1|NA|TRBV4-1|TRBJ2-2
CASSQAGTGSPGELFF
TGCGCCAGCAGCCAGGCCGGGACAGGGAGCCCCGGGGAGCTGTTTTTT
>NA|NA|TRBV5-1|TRBJ1-3
CASSSDPGFGNTIYF
TGCGCCAGCAGCTCCGATCCAGGGTTTGGAAACACCATATATTTT
>NA|NA|TRBV5-1|TRBJ1-2
CASTSGGTLKESGYTF
TGCGCCAGCACCTCGGGGGGGACGCTAAAGGAAAGTGGCTACACCTTC
>NA|NA|TRBV10-1|TRBJ2-3
CASREGLLRTDTQYF
TGCGCCAGCAGAGAGGGGCTCCTCCGCACAGATACGCAGTATTTT
>NA|NA|TRBV7-2|TRBJ1-3
CASSPPQRRNTIYF
TGTGCCAGCAGCCCCCCCCAACGTCGAAACACCATATATTTT
>NA|NA|TRBV5-1|TRBJ1-4
CASSSSTGPEKLFF
TGCGCCAGCAGCTCTTCGACAGGACCTGAAAAACTGTTTTTT
>TRBD1|NA|TRBV25-1|TRBJ2-4
CASSAGQRLAKNIQYF
TGTGCCAGCAGTGCGGGACAGCGGCTAGCCAAAAACATTCAGTACTTC
>TRBD1|NA|TRBV6-4|TRBJ2-1
CASRGQGLDNEQFF
TGTGCCAGCAGAGGACAGGGTCTCGACAATGAGCAGTTCTTC
>NA|NA|TRBV2|TRBJ2-2
CASSEGRTGELFF
TGTGCCAGCAGTGAGGGGCGGACCGGGGAGCTGTTTTTT
>TRBD2|NA|TRBV5-4|TRBJ2-1
CASSPTPSGRRNEQFF
TGTGCCAGCAGCCCCACCCCTAGCGGGAGGCGGAATGAGCAGTTCTTC
>TRBD1|few|TRBV11-2|TRBJ1-6
CASSTRQGGNSPLHF
TGTGCCAGCAGCACCCGACAGGGAGGAAATTCACCCCTCCACTTT
>NA|NA|TRBV30|TRBJ2-5
CAWSVGSVRGQETQYF
TGTGCCTGGAGTGTAGGGTCAGTCAGGGGTCAAGAGACCCAGTACTTC
>NA|NA|TRBV5-8|TRBJ2-2
CASSYPGRALNTGELFF
TGTGCCAGCAGCTACCCGGGCCGGGCCTTGAACACCGGGGAGCTGTTTTTT
>NA|NA|TRBV5-1|TRBJ2-7
CASSLFGERYEQYF
TGCGCCAGCAGCTTGTTTGGGGAGAGGTACGAGCAGTACTTC
>NA|NA|TRBV5-8|TRBJ1-5
CASSAGLGQPQHF
TGTGCCAGCAGCGCCGGGTTGGGGCAGCCCCAGCATTTT
>NA|NA|TRBV15|TRBJ2-2
CATSRDPFWDTGELFF
TGTGCCACCAGCAGAGATCCTTTCTGGGACACCGGGGAGCTGTTTTTT
>TRBD2|NA|TRBV28|TRBJ2-2
CASSPSGGVNTGELFF
TGTGCCAGCAGCCCTAGCGGGGGAGTGAACACCGGGGAGCTGTTTTTT
>NA|NA|TRBV2|TRBJ2-7
CASRKGPYEQYF
TGTGCCAGCAGGAAAGGGCCCTACGAGCAGTACTTC
>TRBD1|NA|TRBV11-2|TRBJ2-2
CASSPLTGGPGELFF
TGTGCCAGCAGCCCATTGACAGGGGGGCCCGGGGAGCTGTTTTTT
>NA|NA|TRBV20-1|TRBJ1-1
CSADWIAEAFF
TGCAGTGCCGATTGGATCGCTGAAGCTTTCTTT
>NA|NA|TRBV5-1|TRBJ2-3
CASSPSGTDTQYF
TGCGCCAGCAGCCCGTCGGGCACAGATACGCAGTATTTT
>TRBD2|NA|TRBV28|TRBJ2-3
CASSLYVAGGTDTQYF
TGTGCCAGCAGTTTATACGTAGCGGGAGGCACAGATACGCAGTATTTT
>TRBD1|NA|TRBV11-2|TRBJ2-1
CASSLALRDRGQFEQFF
TGTGCCAGCAGCTTAGCTTTGAGGGACAGGGGGCAGTTTGAGCAGTTCTTC
>TRBD1|NA|TRBV18|TRBJ1-2
CASSPGEQGAGYTF
TGTGCCAGCTCACCAGGAGAACAGGGGGCAGGCTACACCTTC
>TRBD1|NA|TRBV6-6|TRBJ2-5
CASSYSQGARETQYF
TGTGCCAGCAGTTACTCCCAGGGGGCGCGGGAGACCCAGTACTTC
>NA|NA|TRBV27|TRBJ2-7
CASSLRAEKAYEQYF
TGTGCCAGCAGTTTACGGGCGGAAAAAGCCTACGAGCAGTACTTC
>NA|NA|TRBV30|TRBJ1-4
CARGLPGATNEKLFF
TGTGCCCGGGGGCTCCCCGGTGCAACTAATGAAAAACTGTTTTTT
>TRBD1|NA|TRBV7-7|TRBJ1-6
CASSDPFWTGGSLSPLHF
TGTGCTAGCAGCGATCCGTTTTGGACAGGGGGTTCCCTTTCACCCCTCCACTTT
>NA|NA|TRBV5-1|TRBJ1-1
CASSLDWGRTEAFF
TGCGCCAGCAGCTTGGACTGGGGGCGAACTGAAGCTTTCTTT
>NA|few|TRBV19|TRBJ1-1
CASRENTEAFF
TGTGCCAGTAGGGAGAACACTGAAGCTTTCTTT
>NA|NA|TRBV28|TRBJ2-7
CASSSYGWGDVYEQYF
TGTGCCAGCAGTTCGTATGGGTGGGGGGATGTCTACGAGCAGTACTTC
>NA|NA|TRBV7-2|TRBJ2-3
CASSLVADTQYF
TGTGCCAGCAGCTTAGTCGCAGATACGCAGTATTTT
>TRBD2|NA|TRBV5-1|TRBJ2-3
CASSPRDYPTDTQYF
TGCGCCAGCAGCCCTCGGGACTACCCCACAGATACGCAGTATTTT
>NA|NA|TRBV4-1|TRBJ2-7
CASSHTPGRGDYEQYF
TGCGCCAGCAGCCATACCCCGGGACGGGGAGACTACGAGCAGTACTTC
>NA|NA|TRBV9|TRBJ1-2
CASSTRDGGLDGYTF
TGTGCCAGCAGCACCCGAGATGGGGGACTAGATGGCTACACCTTC
>NA|NA|TRBV4-1|TRBJ1-1
CASSQVPESTEAFF
TGCGCCAGCAGCCAAGTTCCGGAAAGCACTGAAGCTTTCTTT
>NA|NA|TRBV19|TRBJ1-1
CASSRDRQAFF
TGTGCCAGTAGTAGGGACCGGCAAGCTTTCTTT
>NA|NA|TRBV6-6|TRBJ1-6
CASSYPGRGGDTLHF
TGTGCCAGCAGTTACCCGGGACGAGGAGGAGACACCCTCCACTTT
>NA|NA|TRBV5-1|TRBJ2-1
CASSLEHEQFF
TGCGCCAGCAGCTTGGAGCATGAGCAGTTCTTC
>NA|NA|TRBV14|TRBJ1-2
CASSRWDPRAGYTF
TGTGCCAGCAGCCGATGGGATCCCAGGGCGGGCTACACCTTC
>NA|NA|TRBV9|TRBJ2-5
CASSVEQGAPQETQYF
TGTGCCAGCAGCGTAGAACAGGGTGCGCCTCAAGAGACCCAGTACTTC
>NA|NA|TRBV11-1|TRBJ1-2
CASSFSDGPTEGYTF
TGTGCCAGCAGCTTTAGTGACGGCCCAACGGAAGGCTACACCTTC
>NA|NA|TRBV27|TRBJ1-4
CASSTATNEKLFF
TGTGCCTCCTCGACGGCGACTAATGAAAAACTGTTTTTT
>NA|NA|TRBV13|TRBJ1-6
CASSITSSYNSPLHF
TGTGCCAGCAGCATCACTAGCTCCTATAATTCACCCCTCCACTTT
>NA|few|TRBV19|TRBJ2-7
CASSLDTSYEQYF
TGTGCCAGTAGCCTTGACACATCCTACGAGCAGTACTTC
>TRBD1|NA|TRBV30|TRBJ1-2
CAWGQGLSPYGYTF
TGTGCCTGGGGACAGGGGTTGAGTCCCTATGGCTACACCTTC
>NA|NA|TRBV6-5|TRBJ2-2
CASKPGLENTGELFF
TGTGCCAGCAAACCAGGGCTAGAGAACACCGGGGAGCTGTTTTTT
>TRBD1|NA|TRBV27|TRBJ2-7
CASRPRTGYEQYF
TGTGCCAGCAGACCTAGGACAGGCTACGAGCAGTACTTC
>NA|NA|TRBV6-1|TRBJ1-5
CASSRNRGSNQPQHF
TGTGCCAGCAGTAGAAATAGGGGTAGCAATCAGCCCCAGCATTTT
>NA|NA|TRBV5-5|TRBJ2-7
CASSFPGVSDYEQYF
TGTGCCAGCAGCTTCCCGGGGGTTTCGGACTACGAGCAGTACTTC
>NA|NA|TRBV6-5|TRBJ2-1
CASRSWGASDEQFF
TGTGCCAGTCGGAGTTGGGGGGCTAGTGATGAGCAGTTCTTC
>NA|NA|TRBV27|TRBJ2-6
CASSFSDSSGANVLTF
TGTGCCAGCAGTTTCTCTGACAGCTCTGGGGCCAACGTCCTGACTTTC
>NA|NA|TRBV7-2|TRBJ2-7
CASSGWDIDYEQYF
TGTGCCAGCAGCGGGTGGGACATTGACTACGAGCAGTACTTC